This T cell receptor (beta chain) was identified in a study of shared clonotypes between healthy human individuals. Findings and limits, study-wide: Among several donors, roughly 5.5% of naive CD4 clonotypes were found in common.

Sequencing was at deep level. The data were produced by immunoSEQ multiplex PCR, yet TCRdb's version contains in-frame clones alone and is incomplete. The sample yields just over 2,000,000 clones, approximately 95% seen once. Remarks on this clone: Its target is not known.

The sequenced material came from naive CD4+ T cells sorted from blood. The subset is: CD45RA+ positively selected. This receptor was identified in a man younger than 35 in good health.

CDR3 in amino acids: CASSYLGMGFKSGYTF. CDR3 bases: TGTGCCAGCAGTTACCTCGGGATGGGGTTCAAGTCGGGCTACACCTTC. This sequence joins TRBV6-5 and TRBJ1-2; no firm D call. The V end was cut by 2 bases, the J end by 8 bases, with 21 bases between. Germline assignment: CDR1 MNHEY and CDR2 SVGAGI. The CDR3 has 16 residues.